The 8 T cell receptor beta chains presented below share a single source sample, sequenced in a study of cytomegalovirus exposure and HLA in healthy donors. Libraries were prepared by immunoSEQ multiplex PCR; TCRdb keeps only in-frame clonotypes and omits some of them. The sample holds under 150,000 clones, just under 85% seen once. Specimen: PBMCs. All receptors derive from a woman between 25 and 40 years old in good health and CMV-seronegative.

The rearrangement joins TRBV7-2 to TRBJ2-1, with TRBD2 matching over 7 bases. V lost 1 base and J lost 6; bases outside the gene matches: 6. There are 15 residues in the CDR3. Germline V gene data show CDR1 as SGHTA and CDR2 as FQGNSA. CDR3 protein: CASSLGGDYFNEQFF. The CDR3 DNA reads TGTGCCAGCAGCTTAGGGGGGGACTATTTCAATGAGCAGTTCTTC.

The chain couples TRBV6-1 to TRBJ1-1; 7 bases match TRBD1. This CDR3 has 16 residues. Germline CDR1 MNHNS, CDR2 SASEGT. The ends lost 0 bases at V and 5 bases at J; junction bases unmatched: 9. The CDR3 nucleotides are TGTGCCAGCAGTGAAGCGAGGAGGGGGCGCGAGACTGAAGCTTTCTTT. Translating gives CASSEARRGRETEAFF.

The chain combines TRBV28 with TRBJ1-2, with TRBD1 as a possible D gene (5 bases). The CDR3 sequence is 13 residues long. The V gene's germline CDR1 is MDHEN and CDR2 SYDVKM. V was cut by 1 base and J by 4 bases, with 7 bases left in between. CDR3: CASSLYDSYGYTF. CDR3 nucleotides: TGTGCCAGCAGTTTATATGACAGCTATGGCTACACCTTC.

The chain is built from TRBV30 and TRBJ1-1, with unresolved D. This CDR3 has 12 residues. Trimming pared 2 bases from V and 10 bases from J, leaving 14 bases between. Looked up from germline, CDR1 is GTSNPN and CDR2 is SVGIG (reference sequence). The CDR3 DNA is TGTGCCTGGAGTAGGTGGGATAGCGGAGCTTTCTTT. Protein sequence: CAWSRWDSGAFF.

The gene calls are TRBV13 and TRBJ2-2, with a possible D match to TRBD2 (6 bases). Deletions cut 5 bases from V and 5 bases from J, with 6 bases between. This CDR3 region has 12 residues. Germline V CDR1 and CDR2: PRHDT, FYEKMQ (reference sequence). This chain's CDR3 is CASSGGTGELFF. CDR3 nucleotides: TGTGCCAGCAGCGGGGGGACCGGGGAGCTGTTTTTT.

This chain joins TRBV9 and TRBJ2-5, with D possibly being TRBD1 (6 bases). Germline V gene lookup returns CDR1 SGDLS and CDR2 YYNGEE. The CDR3 has 13 residues. V lost 0 bases and J lost 4, with 7 bases in between. The CDR3 spells CASSVDRAETQYF. Written as DNA, the CDR3 is TGTGCCAGCAGCGTAGACAGGGCAGAGACCCAGTACTTC. Complete variable domain (other parts from reference TRBV9 and TRBJ2-5): DSGVTQTPKHLITATGQRVTLRCSPRSGDLSVYWYQQSLDQGLQFLIQYYNGEERAKGNILERFSAQQFPDLHSELNLSSLELGDSALYFCASSVDRAETQYFGPGTRLLVL.

This clone was counted ten times or more. This sequence joins TRBV5-1 and TRBJ2-6, with 7 bases that match TRBD1. Germline-derived CDR1 and CDR2 are SGHRS and YFSETQ. The CDR3 spans 19 residues. With V trimmed by 4 bases and J by 2 bases, 15 bases remained unmatched. This CDR3 is CASSPLGGQNLPGANVLTF. In nucleotides, the CDR3 is TGCGCCAGCAGCCCCCTAGGGGGACAGAACCTCCCTGGGGCCAACGTCCTGACTTTC.

The chain joins TRBV9 to TRBJ2-5, with 8 bases identical to TRBD2. Trimming cost V 4 bases and J 5 bases; bases outside gene matches: 7. CDR1 and CDR2 from the germline V gene are SGDLS and YYNGEE. The CDR3 spans 14 residues. The CDR3 protein is CASSRGTSGETQYF. The CDR3 region has the DNA TGTGCCAGCAGCCGTGGGACTAGTGGGGAGACCCAGTACTTC.